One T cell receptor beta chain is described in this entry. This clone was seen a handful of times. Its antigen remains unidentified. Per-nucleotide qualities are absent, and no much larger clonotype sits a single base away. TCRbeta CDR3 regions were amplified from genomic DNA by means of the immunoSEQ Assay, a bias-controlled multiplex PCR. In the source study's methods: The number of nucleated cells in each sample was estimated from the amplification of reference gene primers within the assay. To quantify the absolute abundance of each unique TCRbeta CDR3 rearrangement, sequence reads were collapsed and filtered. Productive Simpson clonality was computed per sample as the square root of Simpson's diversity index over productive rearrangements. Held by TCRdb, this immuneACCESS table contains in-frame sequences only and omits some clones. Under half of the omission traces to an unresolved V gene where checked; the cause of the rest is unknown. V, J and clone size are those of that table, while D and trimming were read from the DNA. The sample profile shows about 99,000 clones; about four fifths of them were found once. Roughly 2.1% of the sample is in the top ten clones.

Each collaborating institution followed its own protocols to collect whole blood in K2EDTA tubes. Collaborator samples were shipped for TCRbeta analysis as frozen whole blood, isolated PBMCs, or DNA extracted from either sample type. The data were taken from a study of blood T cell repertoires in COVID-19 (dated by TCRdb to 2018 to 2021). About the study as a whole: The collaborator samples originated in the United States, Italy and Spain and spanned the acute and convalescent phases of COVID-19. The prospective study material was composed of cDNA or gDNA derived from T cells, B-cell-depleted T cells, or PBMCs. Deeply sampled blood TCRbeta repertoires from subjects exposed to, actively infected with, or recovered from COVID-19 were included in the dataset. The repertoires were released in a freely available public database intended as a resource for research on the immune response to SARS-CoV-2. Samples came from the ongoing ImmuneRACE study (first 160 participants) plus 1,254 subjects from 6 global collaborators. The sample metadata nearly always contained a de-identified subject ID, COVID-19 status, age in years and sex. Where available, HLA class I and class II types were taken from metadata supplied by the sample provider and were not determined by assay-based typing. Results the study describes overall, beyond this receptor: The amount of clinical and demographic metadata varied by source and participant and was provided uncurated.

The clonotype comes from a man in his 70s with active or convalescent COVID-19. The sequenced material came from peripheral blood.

The CDR3 sequence is CASSLSSTAPLHF. The nucleotide sequence is given as TGTGCCAGCAGTTTATCGTCCACAGCACCCCTCCACTTT. The rearrangement joined TRBV12-3 or TRBV12-4 to TRBJ1-6, with the D gene too uncertain to name. V loses 2 bases, J loses 11 bases, and the germline ends lie 10 bases apart. The CDR3 spans 13 residues, from the cysteine through the phenylalanine. The retained sequence is limited to the CDR3, 39 bases, with the frame set at the first base.